A single sample is the source of the 12 T cell receptor beta chains below, sequenced in a study of early T cells in non-severe SARS-CoV-2 infection. TCRdb passed the 5' RACE reads through MiXCR, listing each CDR3 protein once. The sample lists roughly 70,000 distinct CDR3 sequences, roughly 18% seen once, with 7.5% to 10% in the top ten. The sample in question was whole blood, obtained at baseline. These receptor sequences come from an adult who was a healthcare worker with PCR-confirmed SARS-CoV-2 infection or an uninfected control (not recorded which).

The J gene is TRBJ2-6, the V gene TRBV28; D remains ambiguous. V was shortened by 3 bases and J by 0 bases, with 9 bases between the two germline ends. This CDR3 comprises 16 residues. CDR1 is MDHEN, CDR2 SYDVKM, per germline. The CDR3 DNA sequence: TGTGCCAGCAGTTTCTCAGGAATCTCTGGGGCCAACGTCCTGACTTTC. This sequence encodes CASSFSGISGANVLTF. The full variable domain, its missing parts supplied by reference TRBV28 and TRBJ2-6, is DVKVTQSSRYLVKRTGEKVFLECVQDMDHENMFWYRQDPGLGLRLIYFSYDVKMKEKGDIPEGYSVSREKKERFSLILESASTNQTSMYLCASSFSGISGANVLTFGAGSRLTVL.

The V call is TRBV29-1, the J call TRBJ2-5; TRBD1 might be the D (5 bases). Germline assignment: CDR1 SQVTM and CDR2 ANQGSEA. With 3 bases removed from V and 5 bases from J, the gap between germline ends came to 22 bases. This CDR3 region has 16 residues. This chain's CDR3 is CSVEYGAHGYIETQYF. The CDR3 DNA reads TGCAGCGTTGAGTATGGGGCGCACGGATACATCGAGACCCAGTACTTC.

This chain connects TRBV20-1 to TRBJ2-5; 9 bases map to TRBD2. Germline lookup yields CDR1 DFQATT and CDR2 SNEGSKA (reference sequence). The ends lost 3 bases at V and 5 bases at J; junction bases unmatched: 7. This CDR3 spans 14 amino acids. Here the CDR3 DNA reads TGCAGTGCTAGCCCAGCGGGAGGTCTGGAGACCCAGTACTTC. It is translated as CSASPAGGLETQYF.

The chain is built from TRBV6-6 and TRBJ1-1, with a weak D call TRBD1 (6 bases). V dropped 2 bases and J dropped 4 bases, with 8 bases sitting between them. Germline V gene sequence: CDR1 MNHNY, CDR2 SVGAGI (reference sequence). CDR3 size: 13 residues. This CDR3 is CASSYIRGTEAFF. The DNA for the CDR3 is TGTGCCAGCAGTTACATCAGGGGCACTGAAGCTTTCTTT.

This clonotype appeared a few times. The rearrangement links TRBV12-3 or TRBV12-4 to TRBJ2-2, with unresolved D. V dropped 6 bases and J dropped 3 bases, with 8 bases sitting between them. This CDR3 comprises 13 residues. The CDR3 coding sequence is TGTGCCAGCAGCCCGCTGCACACCGGGGAGCTGTTTTTT. This translates into CASSPLHTGELFF.

This clonotype was counted a few times. The CDR3 reads CASSLSRGLTGLMPPLHF. The CDR3, as DNA: TGTGCCAGCAGTTTATCGCGAGGGTTGACAGGATTGATGCCACCCCTCCACTTT. V gene TRBV27 combines with J gene TRBJ1-6, with D perhaps TRBD1 (6 bases). With 0 bases removed from V and 11 bases from J, the gap between germline ends came to 23 bases. The CDR3 extends over 18 amino acids. Germline-derived CDR1 and CDR2 are MNHEY and SMNVEV (reference sequence).

This clonotype was picked up a small number of times. The V call is TRBV13, the J call TRBJ2-7; the D gene is possibly TRBD1 (5 bases). Between the trimmed V and J ends, which lost 5 bases and 6 bases, there was a span of 14 bases. Per the germline V gene, CDR1 is PRHDT and CDR2 is FYEKMQ (reference sequence). This CDR3 has 13 amino acids. The CDR3 DNA reads as TGTGCCAGCAGCAATCGCAGGGTGGGCGAGCAGTACTTC. This gives the protein CASSNRRVGEQYF.

The rearrangement uses TRBV7-2 and TRBJ2-1; 12 bases are a match to TRBD1. Unmatched junction bases numbered 16, after V lost 4 bases and J lost 6 bases. The length of the CDR3 is 19 residues. The germline CDR1 and CDR2 sequences are SGHTA and FQGNSA. CDR3 sequence (DNA): TGTGCCAGCAGCTCCGGGACAGGGGGCGCCTATTCCCTCGTCAATGAGCAGTTCTTC. Residues: CASSSGTGGAYSLVNEQFF.

This clonotype turned up a few times. The genes are TRBV20-1 and TRBJ2-3; 7 nucleotides agree with TRBD1. The CDR3 runs 17 residues. V trimming: 3 bases; J trimming: 2 bases; junction bases outside the gene matches: 14. Germline assignment: CDR1 DFQATT and CDR2 SNEGSKA (reference sequence). Here the CDR3 DNA reads TGCAGTGCTAGCCCAGGGGGTAGGGGCGGGCACACAGATACGCAGTATTTT. This codes for CSASPGGRGGHTDTQYF.

A few counts support this clonotype. V and J are TRBV28 and TRBJ2-7; a possible D gene is TRBD2 (5 bases). Trimming left V 6 bases short and J 5 bases short, with 17 bases between. The CDR3 runs 14 residues. Per the germline V gene, CDR1 is MDHEN and CDR2 is SYDVKM. CDR3 DNA sequence: TGTGCCAGCAGACCCCTGCGGGCCCTGAACGAGCAGTACTTC. Translating gives CASRPLRALNEQYF.

This clonotype showed up many times. The chain combines TRBV6-5 with TRBJ1-1, with a possible D match to TRBD1 (5 bases). V was clipped by 5 bases and J by 0 bases, with 10 bases between them. The CDR3 sequence is 14 residues long. Germline V gene lookup returns CDR1 MNHEY and CDR2 SVGAGI. The CDR3 reads CASSRGGMNTEAFF. The CDR3 DNA is TGTGCCAGCAGTCGGGGGGGGATGAACACTGAAGCTTTCTTT.

The V and J genes are TRBV28 and TRBJ2-2; D unclear. V was cut by 4 bases and J by 0 bases, with 12 bases left in between. The germline CDR1 and CDR2 sequences are MDHEN and SYDVKM. This CDR3 is built from 16 residues. The DNA for the CDR3 is TGTGCCAGCAGTTCGGACCGTCCTTCGAACACCGGGGAGCTGTTTTTT. Encoded protein: CASSSDRPSNTGELFF. Full variable domain (missing parts from reference TRBV28 and TRBJ2-2): DVKVTQSSRYLVKRTGEKVFLECVQDMDHENMFWYRQDPGLGLRLIYFSYDVKMKEKGDIPEGYSVSREKKERFSLILESASTNQTSMYLCASSSDRPSNTGELFFGEGSRLTVL.